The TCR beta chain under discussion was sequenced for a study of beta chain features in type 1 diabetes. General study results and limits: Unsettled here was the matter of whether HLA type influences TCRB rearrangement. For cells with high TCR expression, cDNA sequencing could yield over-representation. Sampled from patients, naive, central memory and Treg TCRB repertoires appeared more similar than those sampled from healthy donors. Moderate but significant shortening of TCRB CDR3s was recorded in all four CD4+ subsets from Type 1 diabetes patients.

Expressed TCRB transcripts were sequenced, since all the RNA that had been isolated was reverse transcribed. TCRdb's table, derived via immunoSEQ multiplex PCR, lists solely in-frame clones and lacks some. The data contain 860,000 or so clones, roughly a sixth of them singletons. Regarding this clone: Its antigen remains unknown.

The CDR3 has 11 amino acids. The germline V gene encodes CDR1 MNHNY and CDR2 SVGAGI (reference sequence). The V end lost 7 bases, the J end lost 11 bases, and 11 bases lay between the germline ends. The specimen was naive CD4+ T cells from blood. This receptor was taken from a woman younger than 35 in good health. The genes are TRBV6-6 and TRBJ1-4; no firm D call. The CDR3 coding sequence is TGTGCCAGCATGGAGAACCGGAAACTGTTTTTT. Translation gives CASMENRKLFF.